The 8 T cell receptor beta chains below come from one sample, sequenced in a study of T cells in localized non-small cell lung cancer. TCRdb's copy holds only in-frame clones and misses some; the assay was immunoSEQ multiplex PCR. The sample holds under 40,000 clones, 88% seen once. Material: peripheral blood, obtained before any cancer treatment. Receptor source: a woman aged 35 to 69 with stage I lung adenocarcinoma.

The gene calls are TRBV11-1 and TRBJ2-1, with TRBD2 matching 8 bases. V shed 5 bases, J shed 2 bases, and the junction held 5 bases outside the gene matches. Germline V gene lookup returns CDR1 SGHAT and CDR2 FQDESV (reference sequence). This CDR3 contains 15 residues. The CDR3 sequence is CASSQPGGPYNEQFF. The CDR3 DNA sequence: TGTGCCAGCAGCCAACCGGGGGGGCCCTACAATGAGCAGTTCTTC.

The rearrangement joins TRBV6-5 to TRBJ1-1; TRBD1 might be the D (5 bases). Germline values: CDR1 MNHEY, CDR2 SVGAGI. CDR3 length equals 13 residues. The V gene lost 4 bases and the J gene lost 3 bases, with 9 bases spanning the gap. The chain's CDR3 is CASSWTLYTEAFF. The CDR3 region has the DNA TGTGCCAGCAGTTGGACACTTTACACTGAAGCTTTCTTT.

The CDR3 here is CASRGLAGKQETQYF. The DNA of the CDR3 is TGCGCCAGCAGAGGACTAGCGGGTAAACAAGAGACCCAGTACTTC. The gene calls are TRBV5-1 and TRBJ2-5; 11 bases are a match to TRBD2. Germline V gives CDR1 SGHRS, CDR2 YFSETQ. The CDR3 is 15 amino acids. The junction had 5 bases not matched to a gene; V was cut back by 5 bases and J by 2 bases.

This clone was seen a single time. The CDR3 sequence is CASSLDPAGEKAFF. In DNA, the CDR3 is TGTGCCAGCAGCTTAGATCCGGCAGGGGAAAAAGCTTTCTTT. The chain carries TRBV11-3 and TRBJ1-1, with a possible D match to TRBD1 (6 bases). CDR1 is SGHNT, CDR2 YENEEA, per germline. V gave up 0 bases and J gave up 9 bases, with 14 bases separating them. The CDR3 is 14 residues long.

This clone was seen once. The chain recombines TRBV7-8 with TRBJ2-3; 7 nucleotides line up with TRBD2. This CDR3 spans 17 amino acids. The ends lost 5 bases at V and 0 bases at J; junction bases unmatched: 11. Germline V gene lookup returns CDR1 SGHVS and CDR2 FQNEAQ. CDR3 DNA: TGTGCCAGCAGCCCCGCGGCGCTAGCGGTTAGCACAGATACGCAGTATTTT. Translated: CASSPAALAVSTDTQYF. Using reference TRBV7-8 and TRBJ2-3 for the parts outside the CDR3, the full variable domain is GAGVSQSPRYKVAKRGQDVALRCDPISGHVSLFWYQQALGQGPEFLTYFQNEAQLDKSGLPSDRFFAERPEGSVSTLKIQRTQQEDSAVYLCASSPAALAVSTDTQYFGPGTRLTVL.

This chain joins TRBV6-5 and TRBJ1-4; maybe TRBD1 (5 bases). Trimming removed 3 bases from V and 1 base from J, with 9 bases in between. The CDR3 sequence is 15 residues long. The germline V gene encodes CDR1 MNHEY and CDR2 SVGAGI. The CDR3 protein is CASSYIGGTNEKLFF. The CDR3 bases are TGTGCCAGCAGTTATATTGGGGGAACTAATGAAAAACTGTTTTTT.

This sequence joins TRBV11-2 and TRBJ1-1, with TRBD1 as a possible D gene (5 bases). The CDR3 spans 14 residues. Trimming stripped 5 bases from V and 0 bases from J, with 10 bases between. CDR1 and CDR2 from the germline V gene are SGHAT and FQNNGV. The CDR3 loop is CASSLGTVNTEAFF. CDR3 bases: TGTGCCAGCAGCCTCGGGACGGTGAACACTGAAGCTTTCTTT. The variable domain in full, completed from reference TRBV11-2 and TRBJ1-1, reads EAGVAQSPRYKIIEKRQSVAFWCNPISGHATLYWYQQILGQGPKLLIQFQNNGVVDDSQLPKDRFSAERLKGVDSTLKIQPAKLEDSAVYLCASSLGTVNTEAFFGQGTRLTVV.

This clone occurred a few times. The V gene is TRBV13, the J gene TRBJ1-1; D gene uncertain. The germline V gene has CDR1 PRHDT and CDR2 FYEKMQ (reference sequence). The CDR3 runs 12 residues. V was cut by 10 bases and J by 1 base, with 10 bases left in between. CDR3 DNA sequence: TGTGCCACCTTACCGGGGAACACTGAAGCTTTCTTT. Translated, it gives CATLPGNTEAFF.